Listed below are T cell receptor beta chains from one sample, sequenced in a study of blood T cell repertoires in COVID-19. Repertoires were generated with immunoSEQ multiplex PCR, while TCRdb's copy carries only in-frame clones and drops some. The table includes roughly 140,000 clones, 80% to 90% detected once. The sequenced sample was peripheral blood. These receptors all come from an older woman with COVID-19, enrolled during active disease. Both conserved end residues are part of each CDR3. A D gene is named only where the DNA matches it firmly. Not all rows give a size; the values are once, few, many and, for expanded clones, a class.

clone size,D gene,J gene,V gene,CDR3 DNA,CDR3 protein
many,TRBD2,TRBJ2-3,TRBV7-2,TGTGCCAGCAGCGGTGTAGCGGGGGTGGATACGCAGTATTTT,CASSGVAGVDTQYF
-,TRBD1,TRBJ1-2,TRBV4-1,TGCGCCAGCAGCCAAGATCGCGGGACAGGGGGCCACGGCTACACCTTC,CASSQDRGTGGHGYTF
once,TRBD1,TRBJ1-1,TRBV5-4,TGTGCCAGCAGCTTACACCTCTTGGACAGGGCCATGAACACTGAAGCTTTCTTT,CASSLHLLDRAMNTEAFF
-,TRBD1,TRBJ1-1,TRBV7-6,TGTGCCAGCAGCTTCGGGACAGACCGACCTAACACTGAAGCTTTCTTT,CASSFGTDRPNTEAFF
-,TRBD1,TRBJ2-7,TRBV4-3,TGCGCCAGCAGCACCTTTCATGGACAGGGGGTCATCTCCTACGAGCAGTACTTC,CASSTFHGQGVISYEQYF
-,-,TRBJ1-2,TRBV4-1,TGCGCCAGCAGCCAAGACTTCGATTCAGTAAACTATGGCTACACCTTC,CASSQDFDSVNYGYTF
-,-,TRBJ1-5,TRBV4-3,TGCGCCAGCAGCCAGGAGACAGGTTACAATCAGCCCCAGCATTTT,CASSQETGYNQPQHF
-,TRBD2,TRBJ2-1,TRBV2,TGTGCCAGCAGATATGGGCTAGCGGGGGGGTACAATGAGCAGTTCTTC,CASRYGLAGGYNEQFF
-,TRBD1,TRBJ1-5,TRBV6-1,TGTGCCAGCAGTGCCACCGGACAGGGGGTTCGTCAGCCCCAGCATTTT,CASSATGQGVRQPQHF
-,TRBD2,TRBJ2-7,TRBV4-1,TGCGCCAGCAGCACCCAGGGACGGACGCTGGGGAGGGGCGAGCAGTACTTC,CASSTQGRTLGRGEQYF
-,-,TRBJ1-2,TRBV6-2/TRBV6-3,TGTGCCAGCAGTTCGCGTACCTACAGGGTCGGGGGCTACACCTTC,CASSSRTYRVGGYTF
-,-,TRBJ1-3,TRBV7-2,TGTGCCAGCAGCCCGCGGTCCTCCGGCTCGCCCATATATTTT,CASSPRSSGSPIYF
-,-,TRBJ2-5,TRBV14,TGTGCCAGCAGCCCCCCCGTCGGGGGAAGGGAGACCCAGTACTTC,CASSPPVGGRETQYF
-,TRBD1,TRBJ1-2,TRBV19,TGTGCCAGTAACCCGACAGGGGGCAGTGGCTACACCTTC,CASNPTGGSGYTF
once,-,TRBJ2-3,TRBV5-4,TGTGCCAGCAGCTTGGATTCCGGTAGCACAGATACGCAGTATTTT,CASSLDSGSTDTQYF
-,-,TRBJ2-7,TRBV9,TGTGCCAGCAGCGTAGGTGGGCACGAGCAGTACTTC,CASSVGGHEQYF
few,TRBD2,TRBJ2-5,TRBV2,TGTGCCAGCAGTTTATCCGGACTAGGGACCCAGTACTTC,CASSLSGLGTQYF
-,-,TRBJ1-5,TRBV19,TGTGCCAGTAGTTCAGGGCCGGGTCAGCCCCAGCATTTT,CASSSGPGQPQHF
-,TRBD1,TRBJ1-5,TRBV7-2,TGTGCCAGCAGCCTAGGACAGGGGGCTTATCAGCCCCAGCATTTT,CASSLGQGAYQPQHF
-,TRBD2,TRBJ2-7,TRBV27,TGTGCCAGCAGTCTCCGGGGGGGGGCCTACGAGCAGTACTTC,CASSLRGGAYEQYF
-,-,TRBJ1-2,TRBV21-1,TGTGCCAGCAGCAAACCCAAACAAGAAAGCCGACAATTAGGGGGTGATGGCTACACCTTC,CASSKPKQESRQLGGDGYTF
-,-,TRBJ2-2,TRBV12-3/TRBV12-4,TGTGCCAGCAGCCCCAGACACGGGGAGCTGTTTTTT,CASSPRHGELFF
-,TRBD1,TRBJ2-4,TRBV10-1,TGCGCCAGCAGACCCAGGGACAGGGTCTGGGAGAAGGAAATAGCCAAAAACATTCAGTACTTC,CASRPRDRVWEKEIAKNIQYF
-,-,TRBJ2-7,TRBV7-2,TGTGCCAGCAGTTTAGCCGCGGGACCTGAGTACGAGCAGTACTTC,CASSLAAGPEYEQYF
-,-,TRBJ1-2,TRBV4-3,TGCGCCAGCAGCCAAGAGGGTCCCGCGAGGGGCTACACCTTC,CASSQEGPARGYTF
-,-,TRBJ2-5,TRBV3-1/TRBV3-2,TGTGCCAGCAGCCTACTCCTAGGTGGGGAGACCCAGTACTTC,CASSLLLGGETQYF
-,-,TRBJ2-6,TRBV4-2,TGTGCCAGCAGCCAAGATCGGTTTGGTGGGGCCAACGTCCTGACTTTC,CASSQDRFGGANVLTF
-,-,TRBJ2-1,TRBV10-1,TGCGCCAGCAGTGAGACCTATCTAAATGAGCAGTTCTTC,CASSETYLNEQFF
once,-,TRBJ1-6,TRBV6-5,TGTGCCAGCAGCCCCGACAGTTCCTATAATTCACCCCTCCACTTT,CASSPDSSYNSPLHF
-,-,TRBJ2-1,TRBV11-2,TGTGCCAGCAGCTTAAAAGGCCAGGGGTACAATGAGCAGTTCTTC,CASSLKGQGYNEQFF
-,-,TRBJ1-5,TRBV20-1,TGCAGTGCTAGTGAAGGGACACAGTATAGCAATCAGCCCCAGCATTTT,CSASEGTQYSNQPQHF
-,-,TRBJ1-1,TRBV29-1,TGCAGCGTTGAAGACAACCACTCGGAAGCTTTCTTT,CSVEDNHSEAFF
-,-,TRBJ2-5,TRBV24-1,TGTGCCACCAGTGATAAGGACAGTGGGTGGGAGACCCAGTACTTC,CATSDKDSGWETQYF
-,TRBD1,TRBJ1-1,TRBV6-5,TGTGCCAGCTTCGACAGGGCGAGTGCGAACACTGAAGCTTTCTTT,CASFDRASANTEAFF
-,TRBD1,TRBJ1-2,TRBV27,TGTGCCAGCAGTAGTACAGGGGGGGACTATGGCTACACCTTC,CASSSTGGDYGYTF
-,TRBD2,TRBJ2-1,TRBV5-4,TGTGCCAGCTCCTCGGGGGGGAACAATGAGCAGTTCTTC,CASSSGGNNEQFF
-,TRBD1,TRBJ1-5,TRBV7-9,TGTGCCAGCAGCTTAGACAGGGGGCCAAATCAGCCCCAGCATTTT,CASSLDRGPNQPQHF
-,-,TRBJ2-7,TRBV11-1,TGTGCCAGCAGCTCGCCATCGGGGTTGGCCTACGAGCAGTACTTC,CASSSPSGLAYEQYF
-,TRBD1,TRBJ1-1,TRBV4-3,TGCGCCAGCAGCCGATTCGACAGGGGAGTTGAGACTGAAGCTTTCTTT,CASSRFDRGVETEAFF
-,-,TRBJ2-5,TRBV7-9,TGTGCCAGCAGCTTAGGCGGGGCAGGGCAAGAGACCCAGTACTTC,CASSLGGAGQETQYF
-,-,TRBJ2-7,TRBV7-3,TGTGCCAGCAGCCCAGGGGACGGCTCCTACGAGCAGTACTTC,CASSPGDGSYEQYF